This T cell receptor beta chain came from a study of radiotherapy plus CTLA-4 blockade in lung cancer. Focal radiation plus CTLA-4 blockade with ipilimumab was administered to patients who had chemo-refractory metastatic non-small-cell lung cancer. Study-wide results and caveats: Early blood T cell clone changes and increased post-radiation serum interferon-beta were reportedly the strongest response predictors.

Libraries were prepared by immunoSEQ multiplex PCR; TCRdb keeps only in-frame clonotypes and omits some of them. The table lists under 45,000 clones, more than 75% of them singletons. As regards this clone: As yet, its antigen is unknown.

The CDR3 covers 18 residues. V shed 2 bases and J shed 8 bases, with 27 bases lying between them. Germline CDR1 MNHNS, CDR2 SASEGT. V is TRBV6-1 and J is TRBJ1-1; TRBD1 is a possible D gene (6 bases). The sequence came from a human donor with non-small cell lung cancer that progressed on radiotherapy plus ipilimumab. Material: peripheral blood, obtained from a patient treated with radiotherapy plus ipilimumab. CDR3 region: CASSEWVGVRGRGKEAFF. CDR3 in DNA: TGTGCCAGCAGTGAATGGGTAGGGGTGCGGGGGCGAGGGAAAGAAGCTTTCTTT.